This TCR beta chain was sequenced for a study of spatial heterogeneity in lung cancer. Turning to the study itself: Alpha-chain detections were consistently fewer than beta-chain detections among the sequences. From matched bulk RNA-seq came a T cell module score, which showed a strong correlation with TCR transcript counts in tumor regions. Findings and limits, study-wide: The authors estimated that approximately 6.9% of tumor T cells were covered for alpha chains and approximately 14% for beta chains. Tumors with more nonsynonymous mutations had more expanded intratumoral alpha and beta TCRs.

From germline, CDR1 is LGHDT and CDR2 YNNKEL (reference sequence). Trimming stripped 3 bases from V and 4 bases from J, with 10 bases between. The CDR3 extends over 14 amino acids. The time point: sample taken at primary tumor resection. Sequencing of whole RNA from tumor, nontumor lung or frozen PBMC involved no sorting. TCRdb re-derived calls from the 5' RACE reads in MiXCR, one entry per CDR3 protein. Altogether 20,000 to 25,000 distinct CDR3 sequences are present, about 6.8% being singletons, with the ten largest covering over 9%. This clonotype was seen at least ten times. Its antigen is not known.

Sequencing was performed on lung tumor tissue, taken at surgery. This receptor was obtained from a male donor with early-stage non-small cell lung cancer. The V gene is TRBV3-1, the J gene TRBJ1-5; D possibly corresponds to TRBD1 (5 bases). DNA for the CDR3: TGTGCCAGCAGCCAGGCAGGGACTAATCAGCCCCAGCATTTT. Encoded protein: CASSQAGTNQPQHF.